The following is a TCR beta chain sequence with its context. Method: immunoSEQ multiplex PCR; TCRdb's copy keeps in-frame clones and lacks some. The sample carries around 280,000 clones, around four fifths recorded once. The record originates from a study of blood T cell repertoires in COVID-19. The CDR3 is made up of 13 amino acids. The J segment lost 4 bases and the V segment lost 3 bases, leaving 5 bases of the junction unmatched. The germline V gene encodes CDR1 DFQATT and CDR2 SNEGSKA (reference sequence). The rearrangement joins TRBV20-1 to TRBJ1-2; TRBD1 matches at 7 bases. This sequence originates from a woman between 50 and 59 years old with active or convalescent COVID-19. The sample was peripheral blood. CDR3: CSASKGGAYGYTF. The CDR3 DNA is TGCAGTGCTAGTAAAGGGGGCGCCTATGGCTACACCTTC.